The entry below describes one TCR beta chain. This CDR3 is also generated by other DNA sequences in the sample. The data were produced by immunoSEQ multiplex PCR, yet TCRdb's version contains in-frame clones alone and is incomplete. The table lists about 320,000 clones, around four fifths of them singletons. The sample is drawn from a study of Ad26.COV2.S vaccination and SARS-CoV-2 variants. Germline assignment: CDR1 SGHRS and CDR2 YFSETQ. This CDR3 comprises 15 residues. The trim removed 4 bases at V and 3 bases at J, leaving 8 bases unmatched. The treatment here: some 20 received Ad26.COV2.S at low or high dose, single or two shots; 5 received placebo; per-sample allocation not given. Sample collection was performed on day 63 after the first vaccine or placebo injection. In Boston, an adult donor aged 18-55 years took part.

The origin of this receptor is a person aged 18 to 59 who received the Ad26.COV2.S COVID-19 vaccine or a placebo. Sequenced here: peripheral blood, sampled in a trial of Ad26.COV2.S vaccine versus placebo. This rearrangement joins TRBV5-1 to TRBJ2-3; 7 bases are a match to TRBD2. CDR3 amino acids: CASSHGLELTDTQYF. CDR3 coding DNA: TGCGCCAGCAGCCATGGACTAGAATTAACAGATACGCAGTATTTT.